This T cell receptor (beta chain) is drawn from a study of T cells in Graves' hyperthyroidism and ophthalmopathy. At the level of the study: The authors collected peripheral blood at initial diagnosis, before any treatment. Study observations and caveats: The model predicted ophthalmopathy a median roughly six months before onset.

Germline-derived CDR1 and CDR2 are MDHEN and SYDVKM. The CDR3 covers 15 residues. V lost 8 bases and J 2 bases, leaving 16 bases between the germline ends. Diagnosis rested on symptoms, serum thyroxine and TRAb, thyroid ultrasound, and orbital computed tomography. Cells are PBMCs isolated from roughly 9.2 ml of fresh blood. There are many counts of this clonotype. What it binds is unknown. The CDR3 regions of TCR beta were amplified from RNA transcripts. In the first-round RT-PCR of the TCR CDR3, the HTBI primer set was used. Via MiXCR, TCRdb re-called the multiplex PCR reads, giving one row per CDR3 protein. Among roughly 400,000 distinct CDR3 sequences listed, over 12% were seen once.

The J gene is TRBJ2-1, the V gene TRBV28; weak D call: TRBD2 (6 bases). The TCR originated in a man aged 50 or older with Graves' ophthalmopathy. The sample consisted of blood. CDR3 amino acids: CASARRDFPYNEQFF. In DNA, the CDR3 is TGTGCCAGCGCCCGCCGGGACTTCCCCTACAATGAGCAGTTCTTC.